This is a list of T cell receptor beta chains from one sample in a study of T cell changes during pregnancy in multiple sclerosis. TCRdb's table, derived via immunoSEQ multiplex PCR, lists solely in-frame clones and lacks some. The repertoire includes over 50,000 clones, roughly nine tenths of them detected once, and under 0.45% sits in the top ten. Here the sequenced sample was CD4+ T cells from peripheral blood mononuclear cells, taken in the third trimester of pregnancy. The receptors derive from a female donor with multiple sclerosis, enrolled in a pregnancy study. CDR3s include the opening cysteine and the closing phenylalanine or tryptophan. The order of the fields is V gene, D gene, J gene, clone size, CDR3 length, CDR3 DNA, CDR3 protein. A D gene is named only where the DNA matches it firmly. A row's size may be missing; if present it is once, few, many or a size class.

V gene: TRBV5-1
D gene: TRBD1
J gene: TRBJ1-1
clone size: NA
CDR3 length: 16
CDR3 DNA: TGCGCCAGCAGCCTACCCACGGGACAGGGAAAAACTGAAGCTTTCTTT
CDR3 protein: CASSLPTGQGKTEAFF

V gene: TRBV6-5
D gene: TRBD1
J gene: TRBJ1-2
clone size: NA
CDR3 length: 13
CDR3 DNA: TGTGCCAGCAGTCACGACAGGGGCTATGGCTACACCTTC
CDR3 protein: CASSHDRGYGYTF

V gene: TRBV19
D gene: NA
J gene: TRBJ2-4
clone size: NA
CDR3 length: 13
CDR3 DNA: TGTGCCAGTAGTATGGGGGCAGAAAACATTCAGTACTTC
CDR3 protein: CASSMGAENIQYF

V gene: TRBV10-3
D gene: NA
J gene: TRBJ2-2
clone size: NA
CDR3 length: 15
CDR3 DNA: TGTGCCTCTGGGGGGGCGGCCCCGAACACCGGGGAGCTGTTTTTT
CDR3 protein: CASGGAAPNTGELFF

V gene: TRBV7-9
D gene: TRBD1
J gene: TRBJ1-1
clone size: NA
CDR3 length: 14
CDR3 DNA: TGTGCCAGCTCGCCCTTACAGGGGGGTACTGAAGCTTTCTTT
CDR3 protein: CASSPLQGGTEAFF

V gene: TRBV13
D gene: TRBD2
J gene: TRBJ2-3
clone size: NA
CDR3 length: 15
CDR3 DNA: TGTGCCAGCAAACTAGCGGGAGCTAGGACAGATACGCAGTATTTT
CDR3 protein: CASKLAGARTDTQYF

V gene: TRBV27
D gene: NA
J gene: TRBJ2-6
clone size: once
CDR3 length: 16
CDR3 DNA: TGTGCCAGCAGCGTAACAGGGTTCCCTGGGGCCAACGTCCTGACTTTC
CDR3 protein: CASSVTGFPGANVLTF

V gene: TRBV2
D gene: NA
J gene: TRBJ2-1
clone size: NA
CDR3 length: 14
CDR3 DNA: TGTGCCAGCAGTGAAGATCCAGCCTACAATGAGCAGTTCTTC
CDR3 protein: CASSEDPAYNEQFF

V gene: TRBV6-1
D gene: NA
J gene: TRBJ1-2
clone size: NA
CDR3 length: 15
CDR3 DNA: TGTGCCAGCAGTTCGAGTTCAGGGGAGTCGGATGGCTACACCTTC
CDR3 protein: CASSSSSGESDGYTF

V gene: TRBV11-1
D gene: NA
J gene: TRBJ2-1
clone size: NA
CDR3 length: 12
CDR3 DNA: TGTGCCAGCAGACAAGGGGCCCCTGAGCAGTTCTTC
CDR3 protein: CASRQGAPEQFF

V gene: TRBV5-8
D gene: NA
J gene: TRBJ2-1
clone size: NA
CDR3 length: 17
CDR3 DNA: TGTGCCAGCAGCTTGGCGAAGACTAGTGGGACCTACAATGAGCAGTTCTTC
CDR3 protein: CASSLAKTSGTYNEQFF

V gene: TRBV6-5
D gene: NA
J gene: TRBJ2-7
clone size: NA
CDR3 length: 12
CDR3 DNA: TGTGCCACACTAGGAGGTAGCTACGAGCAGTACTTC
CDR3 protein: CATLGGSYEQYF

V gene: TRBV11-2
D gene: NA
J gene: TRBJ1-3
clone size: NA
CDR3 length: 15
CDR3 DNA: TGTGCCAGCAGACTTAACAGGGATCCTGGAAACACCATATATTTT
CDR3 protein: CASRLNRDPGNTIYF

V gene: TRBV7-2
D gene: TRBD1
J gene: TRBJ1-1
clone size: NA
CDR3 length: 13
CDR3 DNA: TGTGCCAGCAGCCCAGGGGAGGACAGGTCGGCTTTCTTT
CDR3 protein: CASSPGEDRSAFF

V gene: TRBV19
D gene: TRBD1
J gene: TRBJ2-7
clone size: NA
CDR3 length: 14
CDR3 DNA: TGTGCCAGTAGTATAATGACAGGGCAGCACGAGCAGTACTTC
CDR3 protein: CASSIMTGQHEQYF

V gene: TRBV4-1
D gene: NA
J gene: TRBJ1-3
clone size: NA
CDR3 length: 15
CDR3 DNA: TGCGCCAGCAGCCGAGAACCCAGCTCTGGAAACACCATATATTTT
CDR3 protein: CASSREPSSGNTIYF

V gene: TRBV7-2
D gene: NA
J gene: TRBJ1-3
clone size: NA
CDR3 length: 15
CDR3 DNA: TGTGCCAGCAGCTCGGGGTCTTTCTCTGGAAACACCATATATTTT
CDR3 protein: CASSSGSFSGNTIYF

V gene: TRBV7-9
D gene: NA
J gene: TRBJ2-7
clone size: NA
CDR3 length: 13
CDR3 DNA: TGTGCCAGCAGCTTAGCGCGGGGCTACGAGCAGTACTTC
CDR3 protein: CASSLARGYEQYF

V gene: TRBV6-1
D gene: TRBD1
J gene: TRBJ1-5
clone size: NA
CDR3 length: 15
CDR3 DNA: TGTGCCAGCAGTAGTGGACAGGGCGATAGCCAGCCCCAGCATTTT
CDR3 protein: CASSSGQGDSQPQHF

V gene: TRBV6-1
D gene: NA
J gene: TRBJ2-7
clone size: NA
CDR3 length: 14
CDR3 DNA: TGTGCCAGCAGTGGGCGGGGTTACTCCTACGAGCAGTACTTC
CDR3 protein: CASSGRGYSYEQYF

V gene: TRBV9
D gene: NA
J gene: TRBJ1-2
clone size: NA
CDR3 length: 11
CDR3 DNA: TGTGCCAGCAGCGTAAATGGCGGCTACACCTTC
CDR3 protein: CASSVNGGYTF

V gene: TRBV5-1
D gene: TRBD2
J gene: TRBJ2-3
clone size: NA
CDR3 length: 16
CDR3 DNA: TGCGCCAGCAGCTTGGGGGTGACTAGCGCCACAGATACGCAGTATTTT
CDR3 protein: CASSLGVTSATDTQYF

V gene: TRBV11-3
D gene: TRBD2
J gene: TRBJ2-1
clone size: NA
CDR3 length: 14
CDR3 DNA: TGTGCCAGCAGCTTTAGCGGGATATGGAATGAGCAGTTCTTC
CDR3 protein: CASSFSGIWNEQFF

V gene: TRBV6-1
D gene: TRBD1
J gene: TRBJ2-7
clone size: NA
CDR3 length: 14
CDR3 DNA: TGTGCCAGCAGTGAAACAGGGGCCCTCACCGAGCAGTACTTC
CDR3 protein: CASSETGALTEQYF

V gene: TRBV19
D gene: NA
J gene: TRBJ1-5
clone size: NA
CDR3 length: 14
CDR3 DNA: TGTGCCAGTAGTATCAACGACAGGAATCAGCCCCAGCATTTT
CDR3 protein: CASSINDRNQPQHF

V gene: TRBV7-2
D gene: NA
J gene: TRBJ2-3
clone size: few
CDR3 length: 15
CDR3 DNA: TGTGCCAGCAGCTTAAACAGTCCTAGCACAGATACGCAGTATTTT
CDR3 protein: CASSLNSPSTDTQYF

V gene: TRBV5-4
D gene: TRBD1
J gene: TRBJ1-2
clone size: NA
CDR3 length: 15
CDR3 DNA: TGTGCCAGCAGCTTGGCGTCAGGACAGGGGTATGGCTACACCTTC
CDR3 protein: CASSLASGQGYGYTF

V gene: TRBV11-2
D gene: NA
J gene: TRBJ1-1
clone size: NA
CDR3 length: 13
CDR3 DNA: TGTGCCAGCAGCTCTACAGGGAGCTCTGAAGCTTTCTTT
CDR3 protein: CASSSTGSSEAFF

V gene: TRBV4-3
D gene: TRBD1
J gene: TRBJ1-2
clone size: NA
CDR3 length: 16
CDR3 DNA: TGCGCCAGCAGCCAAGACCTCAAACAGGGGGAATATGGCTACACCTTC
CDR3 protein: CASSQDLKQGEYGYTF

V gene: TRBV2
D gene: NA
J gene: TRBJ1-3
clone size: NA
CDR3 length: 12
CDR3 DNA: TGTGCCAGCAGTGGACAGGGAAACACCATATATTTT
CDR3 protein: CASSGQGNTIYF